The T cell receptor (beta chain) under discussion was sequenced for a study of blood T cell repertoires in COVID-19. The CDR3 runs 15 residues. Trimming stripped 1 base from V and 5 bases from J, with 11 bases between. Germline CDR1 and CDR2: SGHDN and FVKESK. Authors' methods: Quantification of nucleated cells was approximated via reference gene primer amplification. Profiled with immunoSEQ multiplex PCR; TCRdb holds only in-frame clones, not every one. D and trimming come from the DNA, and the V and J calls and clone size come from that table. This table has roughly 200,000 clones, approximately 83% appearing once.

The clonotype originates from a human donor with active or convalescent COVID-19. The donor label of this sample is uncertain. Material for sequencing was peripheral blood. V is TRBV14 and J is TRBJ1-4; D call uncertain. The CDR3 DNA reads as TGTGCCAGCAGCCAAGTGTTTGGAGGGAATGAAAAACTGTTTTTT. This encodes CASSQVFGGNEKLFF.